This T cell receptor (beta chain) was identified in a study of OX40 agonist ivuxolimab in advanced cancers. Germline V gene lookup returns CDR1 KGHSH and CDR2 LQKENI. Trimming took 2 bases from V and 2 from J, leaving 10 bases between them. CDR3 length: 14 amino acids. General study points: Partial responders at 0.1-3.0 mg/kg had among the lowest clonal expansion.

Profiling relied on immunoSEQ multiplex PCR, and the TCRdb table lists in-frame clones only, not all of them. The sample holds over 85,000 clones, around 85% seen once. As concerns this clone: Antigen: not known.

The chain joins TRBV18 to TRBJ2-7; D is uncertain. This receptor was taken from an adult with an advanced solid tumor such as melanoma, head and neck, liver or kidney cancer. The sequencing used CD4+ or CD8+ T cells sorted from blood, collected in a trial of the OX40 agonist ivuxolimab. In DNA, the CDR3 is TGTGCCAGCTCACCAATAGTCGGAGCCTACGAGCAGTACTTC. Protein sequence: CASSPIVGAYEQYF.